These T cell receptor beta chains were read from a single sample in a study of OX40 agonist ivuxolimab in advanced cancers. Assay used: immunoSEQ multiplex PCR; TCRdb lists only in-frame clones, some missing. The sample holds about 66,000 clones, about four fifths seen once. The sample here was CD4+ or CD8+ T cells sorted from blood, taken in a trial of the OX40 agonist ivuxolimab. The source is an adult with an advanced solid tumor such as melanoma, head and neck, liver or kidney cancer. Each CDR3 is given with its conserved first and last residue. Each record gives: J gene, clone size, D gene, V gene, CDR3 protein, CDR3 DNA. A D gene is named only where the DNA matches it firmly. Size tells how often a clone was seen (once, few, many) or the class of an expanded clone, and some rows leave it out.

j_call: TRBJ1-1
clone_size: -
d_call: -
v_call: TRBV28
cdr3_aa: CASLAGGTEAFF
cdr3_nt: TGTGCCAGTCTGGCGGGGGGAACTGAAGCTTTCTTT

j_call: TRBJ2-1
clone_size: -
d_call: -
v_call: TRBV28
cdr3_aa: CASSSHLSVAYNEQFF
cdr3_nt: TGTGCCAGCAGTTCCCATCTATCGGTCGCCTACAATGAGCAGTTCTTC

j_call: TRBJ1-1
clone_size: -
d_call: -
v_call: TRBV18
cdr3_aa: CASSASGGGTMNTEAFF
cdr3_nt: TGTGCCAGCTCTGCGTCGGGCGGAGGGACAATGAACACTGAAGCTTTCTTT

j_call: TRBJ2-5
clone_size: -
d_call: TRBD2
v_call: TRBV4-2
cdr3_aa: CASSQDQWVAGAQETQYF
cdr3_nt: TGTGCCAGCAGCCAAGATCAGTGGGTAGCGGGGGCCCAAGAGACCCAGTACTTC

j_call: TRBJ2-2
clone_size: -
d_call: TRBD1
v_call: TRBV5-4
cdr3_aa: CASSSRKDRAVTGELFF
cdr3_nt: TGTGCCAGCAGCTCGCGCAAGGACAGGGCAGTCACCGGGGAGCTGTTTTTT

j_call: TRBJ2-2
clone_size: -
d_call: -
v_call: TRBV9
cdr3_aa: CASSVAGRANTGELFF
cdr3_nt: TGTGCCAGCAGCGTAGCTGGCAGGGCTAACACCGGGGAGCTGTTTTTT

j_call: TRBJ2-3
clone_size: -
d_call: TRBD2
v_call: TRBV18
cdr3_aa: CASSPLSGRGTDTQYF
cdr3_nt: TGTGCCAGCTCACCTCTTAGCGGGAGAGGGACAGATACGCAGTATTTT

j_call: TRBJ2-7
clone_size: -
d_call: TRBD1
v_call: TRBV5-1
cdr3_aa: CASSLGKDRAVHEQYF
cdr3_nt: TGCGCCAGCAGCTTGGGGAAGGACAGGGCGGTTCACGAGCAGTACTTC

j_call: TRBJ1-4
clone_size: -
d_call: TRBD1
v_call: TRBV5-1
cdr3_aa: CASSPGVGQGTNEKLFF
cdr3_nt: TGCGCCAGCAGCCCTGGGGTCGGACAGGGTACTAATGAAAAACTGTTTTTT

j_call: TRBJ1-4
clone_size: once
d_call: -
v_call: TRBV6-5
cdr3_aa: CASKGPANEKLFF
cdr3_nt: TGTGCCAGCAAAGGGCCGGCTAATGAAAAACTGTTTTTT

j_call: TRBJ1-4
clone_size: -
d_call: -
v_call: TRBV27
cdr3_aa: CASSLNRAEKLFF
cdr3_nt: TGTGCCAGCAGTTTAAATCGGGCGGAAAAACTGTTTTTT

j_call: TRBJ1-1
clone_size: -
d_call: TRBD1
v_call: TRBV7-2
cdr3_aa: CASSSFPRGRYTEAFF
cdr3_nt: TGTGCCAGCAGCTCCTTCCCCAGGGGGCGATACACTGAAGCTTTCTTT

j_call: TRBJ2-5
clone_size: once
d_call: TRBD2
v_call: TRBV5-4
cdr3_aa: CASSPGAGGRETQYF
cdr3_nt: TGTGCCAGCAGCCCAGGGGCGGGAGGGAGAGAGACCCAGTACTTC

j_call: TRBJ2-4
clone_size: -
d_call: TRBD2
v_call: TRBV4-1
cdr3_aa: CASSQGLAGGRAKNIQYF
cdr3_nt: TGCGCCAGCAGCCAGGGACTAGCGGGAGGTAGGGCCAAAAACATTCAGTACTTC

j_call: TRBJ1-2
clone_size: many
d_call: -
v_call: TRBV7-2
cdr3_aa: CASSPRSDGYTF
cdr3_nt: TGTGCCAGCAGCCCCCGGTCGGATGGCTACACCTTC

j_call: TRBJ2-2
clone_size: -
d_call: -
v_call: TRBV18
cdr3_aa: CASSPPDGGNTGELFF
cdr3_nt: TGTGCCAGCTCACCACCGGATGGCGGCAACACCGGGGAGCTGTTTTTT

j_call: TRBJ2-5
clone_size: -
d_call: -
v_call: TRBV6-5
cdr3_aa: CASSYGRQETQYF
cdr3_nt: TGTGCCAGCAGTTATGGCCGCCAAGAGACCCAGTACTTC

j_call: TRBJ2-1
clone_size: -
d_call: TRBD2
v_call: TRBV25-1
cdr3_aa: CASSEYSGSRDEQFF
cdr3_nt: TGTGCCAGCAGTGAATATAGCGGGAGTAGGGATGAGCAGTTCTTC

j_call: TRBJ1-2
clone_size: -
d_call: -
v_call: TRBV5-8
cdr3_aa: CASSQRPTAYEGYTF
cdr3_nt: TGTGCCAGCAGCCAGCGGCCAACCGCCTATGAGGGCTACACCTTC

j_call: TRBJ1-4
clone_size: -
d_call: -
v_call: TRBV6-1
cdr3_aa: CASLKQGTNEKLFF
cdr3_nt: TGTGCCAGCTTAAAACAGGGTACTAATGAAAAACTGTTTTTT

j_call: TRBJ2-2
clone_size: -
d_call: -
v_call: TRBV25-1
cdr3_aa: CASSEPLGSGELFF
cdr3_nt: TGTGCCAGCAGTGAACCCCTGGGGTCCGGGGAGCTGTTTTTT

j_call: TRBJ1-1
clone_size: few
d_call: TRBD1
v_call: TRBV9
cdr3_aa: CASSVSHRGATEAFF
cdr3_nt: TGTGCCAGCAGCGTATCACACAGGGGAGCCACTGAAGCTTTCTTT

j_call: TRBJ2-3
clone_size: -
d_call: -
v_call: TRBV18
cdr3_aa: CASGREGTDTQYF
cdr3_nt: TGTGCTTCTGGCAGGGAAGGCACAGATACGCAGTATTTT

j_call: TRBJ1-1
clone_size: -
d_call: -
v_call: TRBV6-6
cdr3_aa: CASKGSTEAFF
cdr3_nt: TGTGCCAGCAAGGGGTCCACTGAAGCTTTCTTT

j_call: TRBJ2-3
clone_size: -
d_call: TRBD2
v_call: TRBV2
cdr3_aa: CASSQGASGRRADTQYF
cdr3_nt: TGTGCCAGCAGCCAGGGGGCTAGCGGGAGGAGGGCAGATACGCAGTATTTT

j_call: TRBJ1-1
clone_size: few
d_call: -
v_call: TRBV5-5
cdr3_aa: CASSRGQSQMNTEAFF
cdr3_nt: TGTGCCAGCAGCCGCGGACAGAGTCAAATGAACACTGAAGCTTTCTTT

j_call: TRBJ1-2
clone_size: -
d_call: -
v_call: TRBV4-3
cdr3_aa: CASSQDGSYGYTF
cdr3_nt: TGCGCCAGCAGCCAAGACGGTTCCTATGGCTACACCTTC

j_call: TRBJ1-2
clone_size: -
d_call: TRBD1
v_call: TRBV5-1
cdr3_aa: CASSPDRVNGGYTF
cdr3_nt: TGCGCCAGCAGCCCGGACAGGGTCAATGGTGGCTACACCTTC

j_call: TRBJ2-3
clone_size: -
d_call: TRBD2
v_call: TRBV4-1
cdr3_aa: CASSQATSGGDTQYF
cdr3_nt: TGCGCCAGCAGCCAAGCCACTAGCGGGGGAGATACGCAGTATTTT

j_call: TRBJ2-3
clone_size: -
d_call: -
v_call: TRBV4-2
cdr3_aa: CASSQDLTDTQYF
cdr3_nt: TGTGCCAGCAGCCAAGATTTAACAGATACGCAGTATTTT

j_call: TRBJ2-3
clone_size: -
d_call: -
v_call: TRBV27
cdr3_aa: CASSLSLTPADTQYF
cdr3_nt: TGTGCCAGCAGTTTATCTCTGACTCCCGCGGATACGCAGTATTTT

j_call: TRBJ2-7
clone_size: -
d_call: TRBD1
v_call: TRBV19
cdr3_aa: CASSANRQGATYEQYF
cdr3_nt: TGTGCCAGTAGTGCCAACCGACAGGGGGCTACCTACGAGCAGTACTTC

j_call: TRBJ1-6
clone_size: -
d_call: -
v_call: TRBV19
cdr3_aa: CASSIQDSSYNSPLHF
cdr3_nt: TGTGCCAGTAGTATCCAGGATAGCTCCTATAATTCACCCCTCCACTTT

j_call: TRBJ2-5
clone_size: -
d_call: -
v_call: TRBV11-2
cdr3_aa: CASSFRGGGIAETQYF
cdr3_nt: TGTGCCAGCAGCTTTCGAGGAGGGGGCATTGCCGAGACCCAGTACTTC

j_call: TRBJ2-1
clone_size: -
d_call: TRBD1
v_call: TRBV12-5
cdr3_aa: CASGLAPGQGAYNEQFF
cdr3_nt: TGTGCTAGTGGTTTGGCCCCTGGACAGGGGGCTTACAATGAGCAGTTCTTC

j_call: TRBJ2-1
clone_size: few
d_call: TRBD1
v_call: TRBV2
cdr3_aa: CASRASPGQSYNEQFF
cdr3_nt: TGTGCCAGCAGGGCCTCCCCGGGACAGAGCTACAATGAGCAGTTCTTC

j_call: TRBJ1-5
clone_size: medium-sized
d_call: -
v_call: TRBV28
cdr3_aa: CASRGSGDSNQPQHF
cdr3_nt: TGTGCCAGCAGGGGATCCGGGGACAGCAATCAGCCCCAGCATTTT